Each of the 24 T cell receptor beta chains below was sequenced from the same sample in a study of T cells in tuberculosis. Assay used: immunoSEQ multiplex PCR; TCRdb lists only in-frame clones, some missing. The data hold about 30,000 clones, with just under 97% observed a single time. Sequenced sample: PBMCs. The receptors come from a donor between 10 and 35 years old with latent tuberculosis or without tuberculosis infection.

The gene calls are TRBV2 and TRBJ1-5, with D unresolved. V was clipped by 7 bases and J by 0 bases, with 7 bases between them. CDR1 and CDR2 (germline): SNHLY, FYNNEI. This CDR3 has 13 amino acids. The CDR3 is CASKTNSNQPQHF. CDR3 bases: TGTGCCAGCAAGACAAATAGCAATCAGCCCCAGCATTTT. Full variable domain (outside the CDR3, taken from reference TRBV2 and TRBJ1-5): EPEVTQTPSHQVTQMGQEVILRCVPISNHLYFYWYRQILGQKVEFLVSFYNNEISEKSEIFDDQFSVERPDGSNFTLKIRSTKLEDSAMYFCASKTNSNQPQHFGDGTRLSIL.

This rearrangement joins TRBV7-2 to TRBJ2-3; TRBD2 matches 8 bases. Per the germline V gene, CDR1 is SGHTA and CDR2 is FQGNSA. This CDR3 spans 15 amino acids. J lost 4 bases, V lost 3 bases, and 6 bases had no gene match. CDR3 sequence: CASSFGGAGADTQYF. For the CDR3, the DNA is TGTGCCAGCAGCTTCGGGGGGGCTGGGGCAGATACGCAGTATTTT.

The chain links TRBV6-1 to TRBJ1-1, with TRBD1 matching 8 bases. Germline CDR1 reads MNHNS; CDR2 reads SASEGT. V dropped 4 bases and J dropped 7; count of bases not matched to a gene: 5. The length of the CDR3 is 13 residues. The CDR3 nucleotides are TGTGCCAGCAGTGTATCAGGGGGCGTTGAAGCTTTCTTT. This codes for CASSVSGGVEAFF.

This chain links TRBV27 with TRBJ2-2; TRBD1 aligns across 10 bases. The CDR3 covers 16 residues. Trimming cost V 5 bases and J 4 bases; bases outside gene matches: 7. CDR1 MNHEY and CDR2 SMNVEV come from the germline V gene (reference sequence). The DNA for the CDR3 is TGTGCCAGCAGTCTTCGACAGGGGGCTAGCACCGGGGAGCTGTTTTTT. This translates into CASSLRQGASTGELFF.

The chain recombines TRBV5-1 with TRBJ2-7; 9 nucleotides match TRBD2. There are 15 residues in the CDR3. Germline V gene data show CDR1 as SGHRS and CDR2 as YFSETQ. V lost 2 bases and J lost 4; bases outside the gene matches: 7. The CDR3 DNA reads as TGCGCCAGCAGCTTCATAAGCGGGAGGACATACGAGCAGTACTTC. Translating it yields CASSFISGRTYEQYF.

A single count supports this clone. The V gene is TRBV13, the J gene TRBJ1-2, with 9 positions matching TRBD1. The CDR3 runs to 15 residues. With V trimmed by 5 bases and J by 0 bases, 4 bases remained unmatched. CDR1 and CDR2 (germline): PRHDT, FYEKMQ (reference sequence). CDR3 sequence reads: CASSENRGPNYGYTF. CDR3 nucleotides: TGTGCCAGCAGCGAGAACAGGGGGCCTAACTATGGCTACACCTTC.

The rearrangement links TRBV4-1 to TRBJ2-3; TRBD2 agrees at 11 bases. Per the germline V gene, CDR1 is MGHRA and CDR2 is YSYEKL. The CDR3 is 17 amino acids. With V trimmed by 0 bases and J by 6 bases, 8 bases remained unmatched. CDR3 DNA sequence: TGCGCCAGCAGCCAAGACATTTGGGGACTAGCGGCGGATACGCAGTATTTT. Encoded protein: CASSQDIWGLAADTQYF.

The chain has TRBV19 and TRBJ2-1, with TRBD2 as a possible D gene (5 bases). CDR3 length equals 14 residues. CDR1 and CDR2 (germline): LNHDA, SQIVND (reference sequence). Trimming stripped 11 bases from V and 5 bases from J, with 19 bases between. The CDR3 region is CASRGPETHNEQFF. The CDR3 coding sequence is TGTGCCTCCCGAGGGCCCGAAACGCACAATGAGCAGTTCTTC.

The chain employs TRBV27 and TRBJ2-1; 10 bases fit TRBD1. In germline, CDR1 is MNHEY, CDR2 SMNVEV (reference sequence). J lost 7 bases, V lost 5 bases, and 5 bases had no gene match. The CDR3 runs 14 residues. CDR3 sequence (DNA): TGTGCCAGCAGTCCCTGGACAGGGGGGAATGAGCAGTTCTTC. Amino acids: CASSPWTGGNEQFF.

This clone was detected a few times. The genes are TRBV30 and TRBJ1-1; D might be TRBD1 (5 bases). The CDR3 length is 13 residues. Germline CDR1 is GTSNPN and CDR2 is SVGIG (reference sequence). V dropped 4 bases and J dropped 7 bases, with 16 bases sitting between them. CDR3: CAWTRGGESEAFF. The CDR3, as DNA: TGTGCCTGGACCCGTGGGGGGGAGAGTGAAGCTTTCTTT.

The count of this clone is one. The V call is TRBV5-6, the J call TRBJ2-5; TRBD2 aligns across 10 bases. From germline, CDR1 is SGHDT and CDR2 YYEEEE. V shed 0 bases and J 0 bases; nucleotides not matched to a gene: 5. The CDR3 sequence is 17 residues long. CDR3 nucleotide sequence: TGTGCCAGCAGCTTGGCCGTACTAGCGGGGTACCAAGAGACCCAGTACTTC. Amino acid sequence: CASSLAVLAGYQETQYF.

V and J are TRBV13 and TRBJ2-7; TRBD1 aligns across 7 bases. The germline V gene has CDR1 PRHDT and CDR2 FYEKMQ (reference sequence). The CDR3 is 14 residues long. J lost 3 bases, V lost 5 bases, and 7 bases had no gene match. The DNA for the CDR3 is TGTGCCAGCAGCCCCTCCGGGACAGACTACGAGCAGTACTTC. Its translation is CASSPSGTDYEQYF.

The V call is TRBV14, the J call TRBJ2-2; D is unclear. Deletions cut 2 bases from V and 1 base from J, with 14 bases between. CDR3 length: 17 residues. CDR1 SGHDN and CDR2 FVKESK come from the germline V gene. Written as DNA, the CDR3 is TGTGCCAGCAGCCAATTCGGTCGACTCATGAACACCGGGGAGCTGTTTTTT. As protein: CASSQFGRLMNTGELFF.

This chain links TRBV5-1 with TRBJ1-4; no definite D call. CDR1 is SGHRS, CDR2 YFSETQ, per germline. Trimming removed 2 bases at V and 3 bases at J, with 5 bases between. CDR3 length equals 13 residues. CDR3 coding DNA: TGCGCCAGCAGCTTTAGCGCTAATGAAAAACTGTTTTTT. Translation gives CASSFSANEKLFF.

This chain connects TRBV4-3 to TRBJ2-1; TRBD2 agrees at 11 bases. This CDR3 spans 18 amino acids. Unmatched junction bases numbered 11, after V lost 1 base and J lost 6 bases. Per germline, CDR1 LGHNA and CDR2 YSLEER. For the CDR3, the DNA is TGCGCCAGCAGCCAAGTGCCGGGGTGGGGACTAGCGGCCAATGAGCAGTTCTTC. Translated: CASSQVPGWGLAANEQFF.

The chain is built from TRBV14 and TRBJ2-1; D is uncertain. Trimming removed 3 bases from V and 3 bases from J, with 6 bases in between. This CDR3 is built from 13 residues. Germline V gene data show CDR1 as SGHDN and CDR2 as FVKESK. The chain's CDR3 is CASSQFLYNEQFF. CDR3 DNA: TGTGCCAGCAGCCAGTTTCTCTACAATGAGCAGTTCTTC.

The rearrangement links TRBV14 to TRBJ2-2; D uncertain. Trimming removed 0 bases from V and 2 bases from J, with 4 bases in between. CDR1 is SGHDN, CDR2 FVKESK, per germline. The CDR3 sequence is 14 residues long. The CDR3 loop reads CASSQDLNTGELFF. CDR3 in DNA: TGTGCCAGCAGCCAAGATCTAAACACCGGGGAGCTGTTTTTT.

The chain uses TRBV5-6 and TRBJ1-2, with D perhaps TRBD1 (5 bases). From germline, CDR1 is SGHDT and CDR2 YYEEEE. V was shortened by 0 bases and J by 4 bases, with 13 bases between the two germline ends. CDR3 length: 15 residues. CDR3 DNA: TGTGCCAGCAGCTTGGCTGGGGGGGGGAGCTATGGCTACACCTTC. Protein product: CASSLAGGGSYGYTF.

By share of the sample, this clone is medium-sized. The DNA of the CDR3 is TGTGCCAGCAGCCAAGCGCCTGACAGGTACTCTGGAAACACCATATATTTT. Encoded protein: CASSQAPDRYSGNTIYF. This chain connects TRBV4-2 to TRBJ1-3; the D gene is possibly TRBD1 (6 bases). V was cut by 1 base and J by 0 bases, with 13 bases left in between. Germline-derived CDR1 and CDR2 are LGHNA and YNFKEQ. The CDR3 is 17 residues long.

The chain carries TRBV29-1 and TRBJ2-1; weak D call: TRBD2 (5 bases). The CDR3 extends over 13 amino acids. Between the trimmed V and J ends, which lost 4 bases and 8 bases, there was a span of 15 bases. Germline CDR1 and CDR2: SQVTM and ANQGSEA. As DNA, the CDR3 is TGCAGCGTTGTTGGGGAGAACAGTGATGAGCAGTTCTTC. Translating gives CSVVGENSDEQFF.

This sequence joins TRBV9 and TRBJ1-1, with D possibly matching TRBD1 (5 bases). The V gene's germline CDR1 is SGDLS and CDR2 YYNGEE. V dropped 7 bases and J dropped 7 bases, with 23 bases sitting between them. This CDR3 contains 15 residues. The DNA for the CDR3 is TGTGCCAGCGGGCCGTATGGGCAAATGGGGGGTGAAGCTTTCTTT. Translated: CASGPYGQMGGEAFF.

The chain has TRBV27 and TRBJ1-2; 7 bases are shared with TRBD1. The trim removed 5 bases at V and 0 bases at J, leaving 3 bases unmatched. This CDR3 region has 14 residues. Germline V gene sequence: CDR1 MNHEY, CDR2 SMNVEV (reference sequence). The DNA for the CDR3 is TGTGCCAGCAGTGGGACAGCAGCTAACTATGGCTACACCTTC. Protein: CASSGTAANYGYTF.

The chain carries TRBV9 and TRBJ2-5, with TRBD1 identical over 9 bases. The germline V gene has CDR1 SGDLS and CDR2 YYNGEE. V shed 0 bases and J 2 bases; nucleotides not matched to a gene: 14. This CDR3 has 19 amino acids. CDR3: CASSVDWTGETTGQETQYF. CDR3 DNA: TGTGCCAGCAGCGTAGATTGGACAGGGGAAACTACCGGACAAGAGACCCAGTACTTC.

The table lists this clone with a count of one. The J gene is TRBJ2-7, the V gene TRBV27, with D maybe TRBD2 (6 bases). Germline V CDR1 and CDR2: MNHEY, SMNVEV (reference sequence). Trimming removed 8 bases from V and 4 bases from J, with 18 bases in between. CDR3 length: 14 amino acids. CDR3 amino acids: CASSTRRGGYEQYF. CDR3 coding DNA: TGTGCCAGCTCGACGCGGAGGGGCGGGTACGAGCAGTACTTC.